This T cell receptor (beta chain) was found in a study of T cells after yellow fever vaccination. For the study at large: Fractions with few cells were prepared using SMART-Seq v4 Ultra Low Input. Points from the study as a whole: Among all clonotypes, a small share was observed in both CD4 and CD8 compartments.

With regard to this clonotype: Its antigen is unknown.

The CDR3 consists of 16 residues. Trimming cost V 0 bases and J 0 bases, with 9 bases left between them. Germline CDR1 is SGHRS and CDR2 is YFSETQ. Each CDR3 protein gets one entry after TCRdb re-called the 5' RACE reads with MiXCR. The top ten clones hold roughly a sixth of a sample with 310,000 or so distinct CDR3 sequences, 6.8% of them seen once. V usage is TRBV5-1 and J usage is TRBJ1-4, with D hard to call. The receptor's source is a young man who received the YFV17D yellow fever vaccine. This specimen consisted of PBMCs, obtained more than 40 days after the first yellow fever vaccination. As DNA, the CDR3 is TGCGCCAGCAGCTTGGACAGCCATGCAACTAATGAAAAACTGTTTTTT. This translates into CASSLDSHATNEKLFF.